In its sample, the clone carrying this T cell receptor (beta chain) was seen many times. TCRdb fed the 5' RACE reads into MiXCR, producing one record per CDR3 protein. The top ten hold about 8.6% of the sample, which has 550,000 to 700,000 distinct CDR3 sequences, approximately 15% seen once. The sample originates from a study of T-cell memory formation after mild COVID-19. The CDR3 has 17 residues. Germline CDR1 reads MNHEY; CDR2 reads SMNVEV (reference sequence). V shed 5 bases and J 5 bases; nucleotides not matched to a gene: 10. The chain recombines TRBV27 with TRBJ2-7; 15 positions match TRBD2. This receptor was obtained from an adult woman who had mild COVID-19 (a few samples of this study predate the infection). Cell type and time point are not known. Sequencing input: PBMCs or a T cell subset sorted from them (not recorded which). The CDR3 here is CASSLGLAGGSGNEQYF. As DNA, the CDR3 is TGTGCCAGCAGTCTCGGACTAGCGGGAGGGAGTGGGAACGAGCAGTACTTC.